This entry lists 30 T cell receptor beta chains sequenced from one sample in a study of shared clonotypes between healthy human individuals. The data were produced by immunoSEQ multiplex PCR, yet TCRdb's version contains in-frame clones alone and is incomplete. The profile shows about 1 million clones, about 76% of them singletons. Source material: memory CD4+ T cells sorted from blood. Subset specified: CD45RA-negative fraction. Source of these receptors: a man between 18 and 29 years old in good health.

The chain joins TRBV2 to TRBJ2-1; D is undetermined. Germline V gene data show CDR1 as SNHLY and CDR2 as FYNNEI. The CDR3 runs 14 residues. V lost 8 bases, J lost 0 bases, and 11 bases lay in between. In DNA form, the CDR3 reads TGTGCCAGCGAGCCTGGTCTCTCCTACAATGAGCAGTTCTTC. Translation gives CASEPGLSYNEQFF.

V and J are TRBV7-8 and TRBJ2-7; the D is unclear. V lost 5 bases and J 3 bases, leaving 5 bases between the germline ends. The CDR3 loop spans 11 amino acids. Germline CDR1 is SGHVS and CDR2 is FQNEAQ. The CDR3 loop is CASSQFYEQYF. The CDR3, as DNA: TGTGCCAGCAGCCAATTCTACGAGCAGTACTTC.

The J gene is TRBJ2-3, the V gene TRBV4-3, with 7 bases aligning to TRBD2. Germline trimming cut 4 bases from V and 4 bases from J; bases unmatched to any gene: 11. The CDR3 has 16 residues. Germline CDR1 reads LGHNA; CDR2 reads YSLEER. The CDR3 DNA reads as TGCGCCAGCAGCCTAGGAGGGGCGGGAGCCCCAGATACGCAGTATTTT. It translates to CASSLGGAGAPDTQYF.

This clone was observed a few times. V is TRBV28 and J is TRBJ1-1, with unresolved D. The CDR3 loop spans 15 amino acids. Germline CDR1 reads MDHEN; CDR2 reads SYDVKM. V was cut by 3 bases and J by 1 base, with 12 bases left in between. CDR3 coding DNA: TGTGCCAGCAGTTTGTCAACCATGGGGAACACTGAAGCTTTCTTT. Protein sequence: CASSLSTMGNTEAFF. The full variable domain, completed using reference TRBV28 and TRBJ1-1, is DVKVTQSSRYLVKRTGEKVFLECVQDMDHENMFWYRQDPGLGLRLIYFSYDVKMKEKGDIPEGYSVSREKKERFSLILESASTNQTSMYLCASSLSTMGNTEAFFGQGTRLTVV.

This clone is a singleton in its sample. The chain joins TRBV5-4 to TRBJ1-1; no clear D gene. The ends were cut back, 2 bases at V and 0 bases at J, with 8 bases in the middle. CDR1 is SGHNT and CDR2 is YYREEE in the germline V gene (reference sequence). The CDR3 runs 14 residues. This CDR3 reads CASSFVGMNTEAFF. CDR3 in DNA: TGTGCCAGCAGCTTCGTAGGCATGAACACTGAAGCTTTCTTT.

This clone was counted only a few times. V usage is TRBV30 and J usage is TRBJ2-2; D uncertain. CDR3 size: 11 residues. V was trimmed by 1 base and J by 8 bases, leaving 5 bases between them. The V gene's germline CDR1 is GTSNPN and CDR2 SVGIG (reference sequence). The CDR3 sequence: CAWSALGELFF. CDR3 nucleotides: TGTGCCTGGAGTGCCCTAGGGGAGCTGTTTTTT.

J is TRBJ2-7 and V is TRBV7-9; 10 bases line up with TRBD1. With V trimmed by 4 bases and J by 4 bases, 7 bases remained unmatched. CDR3 length: 15 residues. Germline CDR1 and CDR2: SEHNR and FQNEAQ (reference sequence). The CDR3, as DNA: TGTGCCAGCAGCTCCAACGACAGGGGGCGGTACGAGCAGTACTTC. Its protein is CASSSNDRGRYEQYF.

This clone was seen only once. The V and J genes are TRBV15 and TRBJ1-1; D might be TRBD1 (5 bases). Trimming shortened V by 1 base and J by 1 base, and 10 bases separated the two germline ends. This CDR3 region has 15 residues. Germline loops: CDR1 LNHNV, CDR2 YYDKDF (reference sequence). CDR3 loop: CATSRGGASNTEAFF. The CDR3 nucleotides are TGTGCCACCAGCAGAGGAGGGGCGTCGAACACTGAAGCTTTCTTT.

Judged by abundance, this clone is medium-sized. This chain joins TRBV9 and TRBJ2-7; TRBD1 aligns across 9 bases. V was clipped by 4 bases and J by 3 bases; unmatched bases: 11. The CDR3 sequence is 16 residues long. Germline values: CDR1 SGDLS, CDR2 YYNGEE. CDR3 bases: TGTGCCAGCAGCCCCTCGTCTCCGGGACAGGGCTACGAGCAGTACTTC. Amino acid sequence: CASSPSSPGQGYEQYF. The full variable domain, in which reference TRBV9 and TRBJ2-7 provide the parts outside the CDR3, is DSGVTQTPKHLITATGQRVTLRCSPRSGDLSVYWYQQSLDQGLQFLIQYYNGEERAKGNILERFSAQQFPDLHSELNLSSLELGDSALYFCASSPSSPGQGYEQYFGPGTRLTVT.

Ten or more counts support this clone. The genes are TRBV7-2 and TRBJ1-5; 7 positions agree with TRBD1. V was clipped by 3 bases and J by 3 bases; unmatched bases: 8. This CDR3 has 16 residues. Germline-derived CDR1 and CDR2 are SGHTA and FQGNSA. The CDR3 region has the DNA TGTGCCAGCAGCTTGAGCTCGGACAGGAACAATCAGCCCCAGCATTTT. Translating gives CASSLSSDRNNQPQHF. Combining the CDR3 with reference TRBV7-2 and TRBJ1-5 gives the whole variable domain GAGVSQSPSNKVTEKGKDVELRCDPISGHTALYWYRQSLGQGLEFLIYFQGNSAPDKSGLPSDRFSAERTGGSVSTLTIQRTQQEDSAVYLCASSLSSDRNNQPQHFGDGTRLSIL.

As for this clone: Other DNA sequences from this sample encode an identical CDR3 as well. The V call is TRBV6-5, the J call TRBJ2-2; 8 bases line up with TRBD1. Germline loops: CDR1 MNHEY, CDR2 SVGAGI. V gave up 4 bases and J gave up 1 base; unmatched junction bases: 2. There are 15 residues in the CDR3. The CDR3 nucleotides read TGTGCCAGCAGTTCTGGACAGGGGAACACCGGGGAGCTGTTTTTT. Its translation is CASSSGQGNTGELFF.

This chain uses TRBV30 with TRBJ2-7; maybe TRBD1 (6 bases). V lost 7 bases to trimming and J lost 4 bases, with 11 bases between them. Per germline, CDR1 GTSNPN and CDR2 SVGIG (reference sequence). This CDR3 contains 11 residues. The CDR3 spells CASRTDYEQYF. CDR3 sequence (DNA): TGTGCCTCCCGGACAGATTACGAGCAGTACTTC.

V usage is TRBV4-2 and J usage is TRBJ2-7; D is uncertain. The CDR3 consists of 15 residues. Germline CDR1 and CDR2: LGHNA and YNFKEQ. The V end was cut by 4 bases, the J end by 0 bases, with 13 bases between. The CDR3 coding sequence is TGTGCCAGCAGCCGAGAGGACGTTTTCTCCTACGAGCAGTACTTC. Translating it yields CASSREDVFSYEQYF.

This chain joins TRBV7-6 and TRBJ2-7; D is unresolved. Germline V gives CDR1 SGHVS, CDR2 FNYEAQ. CDR3 length: 13 amino acids. V was clipped by 4 bases and J by 2 bases, with 9 bases between them. CDR3 sequence (DNA): TGTGCCAGCAGCTCCTCCCATGCCTACGAGCAGTACTTC. It specifies CASSSSHAYEQYF.

This chain connects TRBV12-5 to TRBJ2-1; TRBD2 is a possible D gene (6 bases). V was shortened by 0 bases and J by 7 bases, with 16 bases between the two germline ends. CDR3 length: 16 amino acids. CDR1 is LGHNT, CDR2 FRNRAP, per germline. The CDR3 region has the DNA TGTGCTAGTGGTTTGGTAATACGGGAGAGGGGTAATGAGCAGTTCTTC. It is translated as CASGLVIRERGNEQFF.

A single count supports this clone. This chain uses TRBV29-1 with TRBJ2-1; D is possibly TRBD1 (6 bases). This CDR3 is built from 13 residues. V was cut by 1 base and J by 3 bases, with 7 bases left in between. The germline CDR1 and CDR2 sequences are SQVTM and ANQGSEA. Here the CDR3 reads CSVEVGHYNEQFF. DNA for the CDR3: TGCAGCGTTGAAGTGGGACACTACAATGAGCAGTTCTTC.

This sequence joins TRBV7-6 and TRBJ2-7, with TRBD1 identical over 12 bases. The CDR3 runs 15 residues. V lost 0 bases, J lost 5 bases, and 2 bases stayed unmatched. Germline assignment: CDR1 SGHVS and CDR2 FNYEAQ. The CDR3 region is CASSLAGQGADEQYF. The CDR3 region has the DNA TGTGCCAGCAGCTTAGCGGGACAGGGGGCTGACGAGCAGTACTTC.

The V and J genes are TRBV4-1 and TRBJ2-7; 9 bases are shared with TRBD1. CDR3 length: 15 residues. V shed 2 bases and J 2 bases; nucleotides not matched to a gene: 4. Germline-derived CDR1 and CDR2 are MGHRA and YSYEKL. CDR3 in amino acids: CASSQRQGVTYEQYF. CDR3 coding DNA: TGCGCCAGCAGCCAACGACAGGGGGTGACCTACGAGCAGTACTTC.

This sequence joins TRBV9 and TRBJ2-2, with unresolved D. Trimming pared 3 bases from V and 5 bases from J, leaving 11 bases between. CDR3 length: 14 residues. From germline, CDR1 is SGDLS and CDR2 YYNGEE. The CDR3 spells CASSGRWVTGELFF. CDR3 nucleotide sequence: TGTGCCAGCAGCGGGAGATGGGTTACCGGGGAGCTGTTTTTT. The whole variable domain, filled in from reference TRBV9 and TRBJ2-2, reads DSGVTQTPKHLITATGQRVTLRCSPRSGDLSVYWYQQSLDQGLQFLIQYYNGEERAKGNILERFSAQQFPDLHSELNLSSLELGDSALYFCASSGRWVTGELFFGEGSRLTVL.

The chain recombines TRBV15 with TRBJ2-7; D possibly matches TRBD1 or TRBD2 (5 bases each). This CDR3 has 17 residues. Germline CDR1 LNHNV, CDR2 YYDKDF (reference sequence). Trimming removed 3 bases at V and 0 bases at J, with 18 bases between. The CDR3, as DNA: TGTGCCACCAGCAGTGGAGAATGGCCAGGGAGCTCCTACGAGCAGTACTTC. It codes for CATSSGEWPGSSYEQYF.

V is TRBV7-9 and J is TRBJ2-1, with 13 bases fitting TRBD2. J gave up 9 bases and V 3 bases, and 5 bases lay outside the gene matches. The V gene's germline CDR1 is SEHNR and CDR2 FQNEAQ (reference sequence). This CDR3 contains 15 residues. The CDR3 bases are TGTGCCAGCAGCTTCGTACTAGCGGGAGGGATTGAGCAGTTCTTC. Amino acids: CASSFVLAGGIEQFF.

This chain connects TRBV30 to TRBJ1-4; 8 bases map to TRBD1. Unmatched junction bases numbered 8, after V lost 2 bases and J lost 6 bases. Per the germline V gene, CDR1 is GTSNPN and CDR2 is SVGIG (reference sequence). This CDR3 has 15 residues. The CDR3 is CAWSPKTGEDEKLFF. In DNA, the CDR3 is TGTGCCTGGAGTCCCAAGACAGGGGAGGATGAAAAACTGTTTTTT. The variable domain in full, completed from reference TRBV30 and TRBJ1-4, reads SQTIHQWPATLVQPVGSPLSLECTVEGTSNPNLYWYRQAAGRGLQLLFYSVGIGQISSEVPQNLSASRPQDRQFILSSKKLLLSDSGFYLCAWSPKTGEDEKLFFGSGTQLSVL.

The CDR3 coding sequence is TGTGCCAGCAGCGACCTAGCGGGAGCTCAAGAGACCCAGTACTTC. It codes for CASSDLAGAQETQYF. The chain joins TRBV11-2 to TRBJ2-5, with 10 bases that match TRBD2. V gave up 5 bases and J gave up 2 bases; unmatched junction bases: 5. From germline, CDR1 is SGHAT and CDR2 FQNNGV. The CDR3 is made up of 15 amino acids.

This chain uses TRBV7-2 with TRBJ1-2, with D unclear. The CDR3 loop spans 13 amino acids. The germline CDR1 and CDR2 sequences are SGHTA and FQGNSA. The germline V and J ends were trimmed by 3 bases and 2 bases, with 7 bases remaining between them. This CDR3 reads CASSLAQNYGYTF. The DNA of the CDR3 is TGTGCCAGCAGCTTGGCTCAGAACTATGGCTACACCTTC.

The rearrangement joins TRBV30 to TRBJ2-1, with D possibly matching TRBD2 (7 bases). Between the trimmed V and J ends, which lost 1 base and 6 bases, there was a span of 22 bases. The CDR3 has 17 residues. Germline V gene lookup returns CDR1 GTSNPN and CDR2 SVGIG (reference sequence). This chain's CDR3 is CAWSAGRRGGLGNEQFF. As DNA, the CDR3 is TGTGCCTGGAGTGCCGGTCGGAGGGGGGGCCTAGGCAATGAGCAGTTCTTC.

This clone has just a few counts. V and J are TRBV19 and TRBJ2-1; TRBD2 agrees at 12 bases. With V trimmed by 7 bases and J by 4 bases, 5 bases remained unmatched. The CDR3 spans 15 residues. CDR1 is LNHDA, CDR2 SQIVND, per germline (reference sequence). CDR3 residues: CASTRLAGGYNEQFF. CDR3 DNA: TGTGCCAGTACCAGGCTAGCGGGGGGGTACAATGAGCAGTTCTTC. Full variable domain (rest looked up from reference TRBV19 and TRBJ2-1): DGGITQSPKYLFRKEGQNVTLSCEQNLNHDAMYWYRQDPGQGLRLIYYSQIVNDFQKGDIAEGYSVSREKKESFPLTVTSAQKNPTAFYLCASTRLAGGYNEQFFGPGTRLTVL.

The chain carries TRBV9 and TRBJ2-2; TRBD1 aligns across 9 bases. Germline CDR1 and CDR2: SGDLS and YYNGEE. Losses at the gene ends were 6 bases for V and 0 bases for J; bases not matched to a gene: 3. The CDR3 contains 15 residues. CDR3 sequence: CASNRDRANTGELFF. The CDR3 nucleotides read TGTGCCAGCAATCGGGACAGGGCGAACACCGGGGAGCTGTTTTTT.

The V call is TRBV27, the J call TRBJ1-6; D not certain. V lost 3 bases and J lost 7, with 10 bases in between. There are 14 residues in the CDR3. Per germline, CDR1 MNHEY and CDR2 SMNVEV (reference sequence). The CDR3, as DNA: TGTGCCAGCAGTTTTCGGGGTGGGAATTCACCCCTCCACTTT. Translated, it gives CASSFRGGNSPLHF.

CDR3 in DNA: TGTGCAAGTCGCTTACGGCAGGGGGCTGATGGAAACACCATATATTTT. Protein sequence: CASRLRQGADGNTIYF. The chain carries TRBV12-2 and TRBJ1-3; TRBD1 is taken as the D call from the table, unchecked against the DNA. TRBV12-2 constitutes a pseudogene. CDR3 length: 16 residues.

The J gene is TRBJ1-5, the V gene TRBV7-9; D uncertain. CDR1 is SEHNR, CDR2 FQNEAQ, per germline (reference sequence). Trimming shortened V by 2 bases and J by 0 bases, and 2 bases separated the two germline ends. This CDR3 comprises 13 residues. CDR3 bases: TGTGCCAGCAGCTTAACTAGCAATCAGCCCCAGCATTTT. Protein sequence: CASSLTSNQPQHF.